Listed here are 21 T cell receptor beta chains from one sample, sequenced in a study of T cells in Graves' hyperthyroidism and ophthalmopathy. The investigators amplified TCR beta CDR3 regions from RNA transcripts. Initially, a first-round RT-PCR of the TCR CDR3 employed the HTBI primer set. TCRdb redid the calling of the multiplex PCR reads with MiXCR, one entry per CDR3 protein. The table shows 300,000 to 450,000 distinct CDR3 sequences, with around an eighth occurring only once. Sequencing used blood. The receptors stem from a man younger than 45 with Graves' hyperthyroidism that later progressed to Graves' ophthalmopathy.

This clonotype was counted ten times or more. This chain uses TRBV2 with TRBJ1-2; unclear D gene. The CDR3 consists of 14 residues. Germline CDR1 reads SNHLY; CDR2 reads FYNNEI. V dropped 1 base and J dropped 8 bases, with 14 bases sitting between them. CDR3 amino acids: CASSEGILSFGYTF. As DNA, the CDR3 is TGTGCCAGCAGTGAAGGCATTTTAAGCTTCGGCTACACCTTC.

This clonotype has at least ten counts. The chain joins TRBV12-3 or TRBV12-4 to TRBJ2-1, with 9 positions matching TRBD1. CDR3 length: 16 amino acids. The trim removed 4 bases at V and 3 bases at J, leaving 7 bases unmatched. The CDR3 coding sequence is TGTGCCAGCAGTTCGGGACAGGGTGTACACTACAATGAGCAGTTCTTC. Translating it yields CASSSGQGVHYNEQFF.

The J gene is TRBJ2-3, the V gene TRBV4-1; 12 bases fit TRBD2. CDR1 is MGHRA and CDR2 is YSYEKL in the germline V gene. V lost 6 bases and J lost 4; bases outside the gene matches: 5. The CDR3 covers 15 residues. CDR3 region: CASRETSGGSDTQYF. CDR3 coding DNA: TGCGCCAGCAGGGAAACTAGCGGGGGGTCAGATACGCAGTATTTT.

Details on this clonotype: Being one base from a much bigger clone, this may be a read error. This chain connects TRBV20-1 to TRBJ2-5; D uncertain. The CDR3 has 13 amino acids. Germline lookup yields CDR1 DFQATT and CDR2 SNEGSKA (reference sequence). Written as DNA, the CDR3 is TGCAGTGCTAGAGTTTTTCACCGAGAGGCCCAGTACTTC. It encodes CSARVFHREAQYF.

In this sample, this clonotype turned up many times. CDR3 residues: CASSLVRGGGTGELFF. DNA for the CDR3: TGTGCCAGCAGCTTAGTTCGCGGGGGGGGCACCGGGGAGCTGTTTTTT. This rearrangement joins TRBV11-2 to TRBJ2-2; 9 nucleotides align to TRBD2. This CDR3 contains 16 residues. V was clipped by 1 base and J by 4 bases; unmatched bases: 4. Looked up from germline, CDR1 is SGHAT and CDR2 is FQNNGV.

This clonotype was recorded many times. The chain has TRBV7-2 and TRBJ1-2; unclear D gene. The length of the CDR3 is 14 residues. Trimming shortened V by 5 bases and J by 6 bases, and 16 bases separated the two germline ends. Germline CDR1 SGHTA, CDR2 FQGNSA. The CDR3, as DNA: TGTGCCAGCAGCCTTGGATTCCCCCGGGATGGCTACACCTTC. Encoded protein: CASSLGFPRDGYTF.

Only a few counts were recorded for this clonotype. The genes are TRBV19 and TRBJ1-2, with a possible D match to TRBD1 (5 bases). V was trimmed by 5 bases and J by 7 bases, leaving 14 bases between them. CDR1 and CDR2 from the germline V gene are LNHDA and SQIVND (reference sequence). This CDR3 has 13 residues. In DNA form, the CDR3 reads TGTGCCAGTAGTGGACTAGGGGACGGTGGCTACACCTTC. This translates into CASSGLGDGGYTF.

V gene TRBV14 combines with J gene TRBJ1-1; D is undetermined. The CDR3 loop spans 15 amino acids. Trimming shortened V by 0 bases and J by 5 bases, and 13 bases separated the two germline ends. Germline CDR1 and CDR2: SGHDN and FVKESK. The CDR3 sequence is CASSQDRGMGTEAFF. CDR3 DNA: TGTGCCAGCAGCCAAGACCGAGGGATGGGGACTGAAGCTTTCTTT.

The J gene is TRBJ2-2, the V gene TRBV19; 9 bases line up with TRBD1. The germline gives CDR1 LNHDA, CDR2 SQIVND (reference sequence). The CDR3 has 15 residues. Germline trimming cut 5 bases from V and 5 bases from J; bases unmatched to any gene: 6. In DNA form, the CDR3 reads TGTGCCAGTAGTCTAACAGGGGGCGGAACCGGGGAGCTGTTTTTT. Amino acid sequence: CASSLTGGGTGELFF.

The gene calls are TRBV4-1 and TRBJ2-7; 7 bases agree with TRBD1. The CDR3 runs to 14 residues. J lost 2 bases, V lost 1 base, and 2 bases had no gene match. CDR1 is MGHRA, CDR2 YSYEKL, per germline. CDR3 amino acids: CASSQGQGTYEQYF. The CDR3 nucleotides are TGCGCCAGCAGCCAAGGACAGGGAACCTACGAGCAGTACTTC.

This clonotype appeared many times. The chain has TRBV13 and TRBJ2-3, with D perhaps assigned TRBD1 or TRBD2 (5 bases each). Germline CDR1 and CDR2: PRHDT and FYEKMQ (reference sequence). Trimming stripped 5 bases from V and 6 bases from J, with 24 bases between. CDR3 length: 17 residues. CDR3 loop: CASSPAGPGPQTDTQYF. CDR3 nucleotides: TGTGCCAGCAGCCCCGCTGGGCCGGGACCCCAGACGGATACGCAGTATTTT.

This chain's CDR3 is CASWDEGMAETQYF. The CDR3 region has the DNA TGTGCCAGTTGGGACGAGGGGATGGCGGAGACCCAGTACTTC. This rearrangement joins TRBV6-1 to TRBJ2-5; D is tentatively TRBD1 or TRBD2 (5 bases each). Germline V CDR1 and CDR2: MNHNS, SASEGT. The length of the CDR3 is 14 residues. V was pared by 9 bases and J by 5 bases, with 19 bases between.

This sequence joins TRBV9 and TRBJ1-5, with D possibly TRBD1 on 6 matching bases. The germline V gene encodes CDR1 SGDLS and CDR2 YYNGEE. The CDR3 covers 14 residues. Trimming removed 4 bases at V and 3 bases at J, with 11 bases between. CDR3 DNA sequence: TGTGCCAGCAGCCAGGGGAATCCCAATCAGCCCCAGCATTTT. Translation: CASSQGNPNQPQHF.

The genes are TRBV6-9 and TRBJ2-1; weak D call: TRBD1 (7 bases). The ends were cut back, 3 bases at V and 8 bases at J, with 14 bases in the middle. Germline V CDR1 and CDR2: MNHGY, SVAAGI. This CDR3 region has 14 residues. Written as DNA, the CDR3 is TGTGCCAGCAGTTACTGGGGCAGGGGGGATGAGCAGTTCTTC. This codes for CASSYWGRGDEQFF.

This clonotype was observed at least ten times. J is TRBJ2-1 and V is TRBV12-3 or TRBV12-4; D assignment may be TRBD1 or TRBD2 (6 bases each). CDR3 size: 13 residues. The V and J ends lost 3 bases and 10 bases respectively, with 13 bases between them. CDR3 nucleotides: TGTGCCAGCAGTTTGAGGGGGGAAGGAGAGCAGTTCTTC. Amino acid sequence: CASSLRGEGEQFF.

A note on this clonotype: A much larger clone lies one base from this, so it may be a read error. This chain links TRBV12-3 or TRBV12-4 with TRBJ1-2; 7 bases line up with TRBD1. CDR3 length equals 16 residues. CDR3 amino acids: CASSLACVKGGCGYAF. The CDR3 bases are TGTGCCAGCAGTTTAGCGTGTGTCAAAGGGGGCTGTGGCTACGCCTTC.

This clonotype was detected ten times or more. The rearrangement links TRBV10-3 to TRBJ2-3; TRBD2 aligns across 10 bases. This CDR3 is 17 amino acids long. The ends lost 2 bases at V and 10 bases at J; junction bases unmatched: 15. The germline V gene encodes CDR1 ENHRY and CDR2 SYGVKD. CDR3 region: CAISELWLAGAPTAQYF. As DNA, the CDR3 is TGTGCCATCAGTGAGCTGTGGCTAGCGGGGGCCCCAACGGCGCAGTATTTT.

The table lists this clonotype with many counts. V and J are TRBV12-3 or TRBV12-4 and TRBJ1-6, with 12 bases fitting TRBD1. The CDR3 totals 15 residues. V lost 3 bases and J lost 9; bases outside the gene matches: 3. The CDR3 DNA reads TGTGCCAGCAGTTTCGGGACAGGGGGCTTTTCACCCCTCCACTTT. It yields the protein CASSFGTGGFSPLHF.

This clonotype was found a few times. This may be a read error: a much more frequent sequence differs by one nucleotide. The rearrangement joins TRBV6-1 to TRBJ1-2, with 11 nucleotides matching TRBD1. CDR1 is MNHNS, CDR2 SASEGT, per germline. This CDR3 has 15 amino acids. DNA for the CDR3: TGTGCCTGCAGTGCCCCGGGACAGGGGGTGAGTGGCTACACCTTC. Translation gives CACSAPGQGVSGYTF.

In its sample, this clonotype was seen a few times. The rearrangement joins TRBV6-1 to TRBJ2-1, with a weak D call TRBD2 (6 bases). CDR1 MNHNS and CDR2 SASEGT come from the germline V gene. V was pared by 7 bases and J by 0 bases, with 10 bases between. CDR3 size: 14 residues. CDR3 sequence (DNA): TGTGCCAGCATATCGGGGGTCTCCTACAATGAGCAGTTCTTC. As protein: CASISGVSYNEQFF.

This clonotype was seen a few times. This chain connects TRBV13 to TRBJ1-5; D gene ambiguous. V was shortened by 2 bases and J by 10 bases, with 12 bases between the two germline ends. In germline, CDR1 is PRHDT, CDR2 FYEKMQ (reference sequence). The CDR3 contains 13 residues. CDR3 sequence: CASSLRGKRPQHF. The CDR3 coding sequence is TGTGCCAGCAGCTTACGAGGAAAGCGCCCCCAGCATTTT.